This T cell receptor gamma chain stems from a study of Vδ1+ human thymocytes. Findings of the study overall: Despite high sort purity, roughly a fifth of thymic T cell receptor delta sequences were Vdelta2. Highly polyclonal TRG and TRD repertoires with Gaussian CDR3 length distributions appeared in thymus.

Alphabeta T cells were depleted, then CD3+ Vdelta1+ Vdelta2- thymocytes were FACS-sorted. Trimming removed 6 bases from V and 6 bases from J; junction bases left unmatched: 10. Germline values: CDR1 EGSTGY, CDR2 YDSYTSSV. This CDR3 comprises 14 residues. The template was reverse-transcribed extracted RNA. The CDR3 regions were amplified by multiplex PCR from V-gene primers to a constant-region primer. TCRdb ran CATT on the multiplex PCR reads. The table includes over 20,000 gamma-chain clones, approximately 14% detected once. Concerning this clone: Its antigen remains unidentified.

The rearrangement links TRGV4 to TRGJP2. The sequenced sample consisted of Vdelta1+ gamma-delta thymocytes from the thymus. The subset: FACS-sorted CD3+ TCRalphabeta- TCRVdelta1+ TCRVdelta2- thymocytes. The clonotype comes from a child less than two years old who had congenital heart surgery. The CDR3 DNA sequence: TGTGCCACCTGGAATTCGTCTGGTGATTGGATCAAGACGTTT. Translation gives CATWNSSGDWIKTF.